This TCR beta chain came from a study of T-cell reconstitution after alpha-beta-depleted transplantation in children (dated by TCRdb to 2015 to 2016). General notes on the study: The study quantitatively tracked T-cell immune reconstitution after TCRalphabeta/CD19-depleted allogeneic hematopoietic cell transplantation in children using TCR repertoire profiling.

This clonotype has more than one count but fewer than ten. Its recognized antigen is unknown. No much larger clonotype is one base removed from it; base qualities were not supplied. General conclusions and limits of the study: Apparently early alphabetaT-cell count recovery about two months after transplant reportedly relied on only several hundred rapidly expanded clones derived from non-depleted graft cells. The frequencies of hyperexpanded clones fell over the following months, and after one year, T-cell counts and TCRbeta diversity were mostly attributed to newly produced T cells. In some patients, high TCRbeta diversity at day 60 was attributed to recipient T cells and intrathymic progenitors that had survived conditioning.

The treatment or condition tag for this specimen amounts to: allogeneic hematopoietic cell transplantation with graft depleted of TCRalphabeta T cells and CD19 B cells. TCRalphabeta/CD19-depleted allogeneic hematopoietic cell grafts were given to the transplant recipients, all of whom were children. Receptor amplification or capture employed PCR. The sample was run on an Illumina HiSeq 2500. TCR libraries were prepared with molecular barcoding, using unique molecular identifiers to normalize TCRbeta repertoire quantification. TCRdb reprocessed the public reads (quality trimming at Q25 with fastp, clone calling with MiXCR) and kept in-frame beta chains. Every distinct CDR3 protein forms one entry, paired with its most common genes and DNA. Present in this sample are approximately 190,000 distinct CDR3 sequences, 6.3% of which were seen just once. Together, the top ten hold about 4.3% of the sample.

V was cut back by 1 base and J by 10 bases, leaving a gap of 14 bases between them. For CDR1 and CDR2, the germline V gene lists SGHVS and FNYEAQ. Including the terminal cysteine and phenylalanine, the CDR3 comprises 13 residues. Of the read, only the CDR3 DNA is kept; its 39 bases are in frame from base 1. The origin of this receptor is a girl in the first two years of life with combined immunodeficiency, due to receive a stem cell transplant. The sequence is built from TRBV7-6 and TRBJ2-7; no D gene is confidently identified. The source material was PBMCs, sampled before TCRalphabeta/CD19-depleted stem cell transplant. The base sequence is TGTGCCAGCAGCTTAGAGAGCACACGCCGCCAGTACTTC. It translates as CASSLESTRRQYF.